This T cell receptor beta chain was found in a study of technical replicates of blood from a few donors (dated by TCRdb to about 2017). Comments on this clone: It lacks a known antigen. Base qualities are missing; no much larger clone stands one base away.

The library was made by the immunoSEQ multiplex PCR assay. In TCRdb, the immuneACCESS table is reduced to in-frame sequences with V and J assigned. These tables do not hold every clone; where another copy was compared, an unresolved V gene accounts for under half, and the others remain unexplained. The sample profile shows about 73,000 clones; roughly 90% of them were found once. The ten largest clones capture roughly 4.5% of the sample. The V end loses 6 bases and the J end loses 9 bases, and a stretch of 38 bases separates them. From cysteine to phenylalanine, the CDR3 is 19 amino acids long. This entry keeps only the CDR3 DNA: 57 bases, framed from base 1. Via the germline V gene, CDR1 is SQVTM and CDR2 ANQGSEA.

Material: PBMCs. The receptor was derived from a human donor in good health. Some clones in this sample may be carry-over from other donors' samples. The chain is encoded by TRBV29-1 joined to TRBJ2-5; possibly the D gene is TRBD2, per 5 matching bases. CDR3 protein: CSVALGQYFNSGNPEAQYF. Read as DNA, the sequence is TGCAGCGTGGCGCTTGGCCAGTACTTCAACTCGGGGAATCCTGAGGCCCAGTACTTC.